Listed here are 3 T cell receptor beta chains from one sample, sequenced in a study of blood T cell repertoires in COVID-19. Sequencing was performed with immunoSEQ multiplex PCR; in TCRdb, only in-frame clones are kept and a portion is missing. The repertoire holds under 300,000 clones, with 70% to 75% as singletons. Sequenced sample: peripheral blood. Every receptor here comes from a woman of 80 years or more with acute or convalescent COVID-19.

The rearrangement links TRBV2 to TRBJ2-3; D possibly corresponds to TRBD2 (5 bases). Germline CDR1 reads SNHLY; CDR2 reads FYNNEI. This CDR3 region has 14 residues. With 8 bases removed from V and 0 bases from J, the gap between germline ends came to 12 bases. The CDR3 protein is CASRISASTDTQYF. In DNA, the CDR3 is TGTGCCAGCCGCATTAGCGCAAGCACAGATACGCAGTATTTT.

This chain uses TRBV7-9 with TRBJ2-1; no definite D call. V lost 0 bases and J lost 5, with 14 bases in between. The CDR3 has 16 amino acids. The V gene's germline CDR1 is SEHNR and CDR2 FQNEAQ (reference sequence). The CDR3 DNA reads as TGTGCCAGCAGCTTAGCGCGAAGATCTAAAAACAATGAGCAGTTCTTC. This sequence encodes CASSLARRSKNNEQFF.

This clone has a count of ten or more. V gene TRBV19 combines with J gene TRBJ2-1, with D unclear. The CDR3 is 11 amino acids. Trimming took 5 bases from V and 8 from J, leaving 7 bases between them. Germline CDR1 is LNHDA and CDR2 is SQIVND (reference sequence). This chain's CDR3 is CASSSRYEQFF. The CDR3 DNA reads TGTGCCAGTAGTTCCAGGTATGAGCAGTTCTTC.